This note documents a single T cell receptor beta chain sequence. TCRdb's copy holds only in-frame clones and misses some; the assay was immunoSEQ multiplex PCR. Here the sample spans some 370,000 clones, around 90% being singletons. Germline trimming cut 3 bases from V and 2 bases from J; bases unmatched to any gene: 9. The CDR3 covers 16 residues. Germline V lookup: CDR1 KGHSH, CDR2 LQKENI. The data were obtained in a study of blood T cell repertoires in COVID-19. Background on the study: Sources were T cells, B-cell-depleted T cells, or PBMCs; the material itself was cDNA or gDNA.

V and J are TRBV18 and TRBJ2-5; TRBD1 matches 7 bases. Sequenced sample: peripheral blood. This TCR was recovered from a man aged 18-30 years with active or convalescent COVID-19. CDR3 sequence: CASSPPVTGAQETQYF. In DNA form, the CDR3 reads TGTGCCAGCTCACCCCCAGTTACAGGGGCTCAAGAGACCCAGTACTTC.